Following are 19 T cell receptor beta chains from one sample sequenced in a study of T cells in lung cancer brain metastases. Profiled with immunoSEQ multiplex PCR; TCRdb holds only in-frame clones, not every one. The sample lists about 750 clones, roughly 90% occurring once. Sample: tumor tissue from the primary lung tumor. All receptors come from a woman in her 70s with non-small cell lung cancer.

This rearrangement joins TRBV13 to TRBJ2-7; D gene unclear. CDR3 length: 13 residues. Trimming took off 3 bases at V and 6 bases at J, with 12 bases between the two ends. From germline, CDR1 is PRHDT and CDR2 FYEKMQ (reference sequence). The DNA for the CDR3 is TGTGCCAGCAGCTTTATTCAGAGCCCCGAGCAGTACTTC. This sequence encodes CASSFIQSPEQYF.

The V call is TRBV7-2, the J call TRBJ2-1; D unresolved. The V end lost 5 bases, the J end lost 4 bases, and 18 bases lay between the germline ends. CDR1 is SGHTA, CDR2 FQGNSA, per germline. The CDR3 is made up of 16 amino acids. The CDR3 DNA is TGTGCCAGCAGCCCCTCGGTTAGGGCAGCATACAATGAGCAGTTCTTC. It is translated as CASSPSVRAAYNEQFF.

The rearrangement uses TRBV5-5 and TRBJ2-2, with 9 positions matching TRBD1. The length of the CDR3 is 15 residues. CDR1 is SGHKS and CDR2 is YYEKEE in the germline V gene (reference sequence). V gave up 3 bases and J gave up 4 bases; unmatched junction bases: 4. The CDR3 DNA reads TGTGCCAGCAGCTATGGGACAGGGCCCACCGGGGAGCTGTTTTTT. Encoded protein: CASSYGTGPTGELFF.

The chain is built from TRBV18 and TRBJ2-3; D is unresolved. The CDR3 totals 10 residues. Germline assignment: CDR1 KGHSH and CDR2 LQKENI. V lost 6 bases and J lost 4, with 2 bases in between. CDR3 loop: CASSADTQYF. The CDR3 DNA is TGTGCCAGCTCCGCAGATACGCAGTATTTT.

J is TRBJ1-6 and V is TRBV28, with D possibly TRBD1 on 5 matching bases. Per germline, CDR1 MDHEN and CDR2 SYDVKM. CDR3 length: 14 amino acids. Trimming cost V 7 bases and J 7 bases, with 14 bases left between them. The CDR3 spells CASTRGRENSPLHF. In nucleotides, the CDR3 is TGTGCCAGCACTCGAGGCAGGGAAAATTCACCCCTCCACTTT.

This clone was seen more than once but under ten times. The rearrangement uses TRBV29-1 and TRBJ2-5; D is uncertain. The CDR3 loop spans 12 amino acids. CDR1 SQVTM and CDR2 ANQGSEA come from the germline V gene. V lost 4 bases, J lost 2 bases, and 8 bases lay in between. This CDR3 reads CSVVRIQETQYF. CDR3 DNA sequence: TGCAGCGTTGTTCGGATACAAGAGACCCAGTACTTC. The complete variable domain, with remaining parts taken from reference TRBV29-1 and TRBJ2-5, reads SAVISQKPSRDICQRGTSLTIQCQVDSQVTMMFWYRQQPGQSLTLIATANQGSEATYESGFVIDKFPISRPNLTFSTLTVSNMSPEDSSIYLCSVVRIQETQYFGPGTRLLVL.

V usage is TRBV9 and J usage is TRBJ2-2; perhaps D is TRBD1 or TRBD2 (5 bases each). Trimming cost V 0 bases and J 12 bases, with 15 bases left between them. Germline V gene data show CDR1 as SGDLS and CDR2 as YYNGEE. CDR3 length: 14 amino acids. The CDR3 loop reads CASSVASRDPQLFF. CDR3 nucleotide sequence: TGTGCCAGCAGCGTAGCCAGTAGGGACCCCCAGCTGTTTTTT.

The chain recombines TRBV11-2 with TRBJ1-3, with D unresolved. The CDR3 contains 15 residues. Trimming removed 3 bases from V and 2 bases from J, with 11 bases in between. The germline CDR1 and CDR2 sequences are SGHAT and FQNNGV. The CDR3 loop is CASSLEGIPGNTIYF. The CDR3 bases are TGTGCCAGCAGCTTGGAAGGGATTCCTGGAAACACCATATATTTT.

The rearrangement links TRBV5-1 to TRBJ2-3, with D unclear. CDR1 is SGHRS and CDR2 is YFSETQ in the germline V gene. Deletions cut 1 base from V and 2 bases from J, with 2 bases between. This CDR3 has 12 amino acids. The CDR3 loop is CASSLTTDTQYF. The CDR3 coding sequence is TGCGCCAGCAGCTTGACCACAGATACGCAGTATTTT.

The CDR3 nucleotides are TGCGCCAGCAGCCCGGGTACGGCGGAAGAGACCCAGTACTTC. As protein: CASSPGTAEETQYF. This chain uses TRBV5-1 with TRBJ2-5; D is undetermined. The V gene lost 4 bases and the J gene lost 3 bases, with 13 bases spanning the gap. The V gene's germline CDR1 is SGHRS and CDR2 YFSETQ. The CDR3 sequence is 14 residues long. The complete variable domain, with remaining parts taken from reference TRBV5-1 and TRBJ2-5, reads KAGVTQTPRYLIKTRGQQVTLSCSPISGHRSVSWYQQTPGQGLQFLFEYFSETQRNKGNFPGRFSGRQFSNSRSEMNVSTLELGDSALYLCASSPGTAEETQYFGPGTRLLVL.

V usage is TRBV5-1 and J usage is TRBJ2-2; D gene unclear. There are 13 residues in the CDR3. Germline assignment: CDR1 SGHRS and CDR2 YFSETQ. V lost 4 bases and J 5 bases, leaving 9 bases between the germline ends. This chain's CDR3 is CASSTIETGELFF. CDR3 DNA sequence: TGCGCCAGCAGCACAATTGAAACCGGGGAGCTGTTTTTT.

The chain combines TRBV7-2 with TRBJ1-1; D gene unclear. Looked up from germline, CDR1 is SGHTA and CDR2 is FQGNSA. Trimming left V 5 bases short and J 1 base short, with 14 bases between. CDR3 length equals 15 residues. CDR3 in DNA: TGTGCCAGCAGCACAGAGTTTGGGCGGAACACTGAAGCTTTCTTT. This gives the protein CASSTEFGRNTEAFF.

CDR3 nucleotides: TGTGCCAGCAGTTCCGGGAGGACCCAACAAGAGACCCAGTACTTC. This sequence encodes CASSSGRTQQETQYF. The genes are TRBV25-1 and TRBJ2-5, with 7 bases matching TRBD2. Germline assignment: CDR1 MGHDK and CDR2 SYGVNS. Trimming cost V 5 bases and J 2 bases; bases outside gene matches: 8. The CDR3 length is 15 residues.

Only one count was recorded for this clone. The V and J genes are TRBV7-2 and TRBJ1-1; D unclear. This CDR3 comprises 12 residues. V shed 5 bases and J shed 3 bases, with 7 bases lying between them. Germline-derived CDR1 and CDR2 are SGHTA and FQGNSA. The CDR3 nucleotides read TGTGCCAGCAGCGCCGAATACACTGAAGCTTTCTTT. Its protein is CASSAEYTEAFF.

The CDR3 loop reads CASSWELAGGDTQYF. The CDR3 DNA is TGTGCCAGCAGCTGGGAGCTAGCGGGCGGGGATACGCAGTATTTT. The chain is built from TRBV7-9 and TRBJ2-3; TRBD2 agrees at 8 bases. The CDR3 spans 15 residues. Losses at the gene ends were 4 bases for V and 6 bases for J; bases not matched to a gene: 9. In germline, CDR1 is SEHNR, CDR2 FQNEAQ (reference sequence). Drawing the rest from reference TRBV7-9 and TRBJ2-3, the complete variable domain is DTGVSQNPRHKITKRGQNVTFRCDPISEHNRLYWYRQTLGQGPEFLTYFQNEAQLEKSRLLSDRFSAERPKGSFSTLEIQRTEQGDSAMYLCASSWELAGGDTQYFGPGTRLTVL.

The chain uses TRBV5-1 and TRBJ2-3, with unresolved D. Germline V CDR1 and CDR2: SGHRS, YFSETQ. This CDR3 is 14 amino acids long. V was pared by 0 bases and J by 4 bases, with 9 bases between. The DNA of the CDR3 is TGCGCCAGCAGCTTGGTAGTTAACGCAGATACGCAGTATTTT. As protein: CASSLVVNADTQYF.

V and J are TRBV2 and TRBJ2-5; 12 bases match TRBD1. The CDR3 covers 16 residues. The J segment lost 10 bases and the V segment lost 4 bases, leaving 13 bases of the junction unmatched. The germline V gene encodes CDR1 SNHLY and CDR2 FYNNEI. CDR3 sequence reads: CASSGKGDRGRANQYF. CDR3 coding DNA: TGTGCCAGCAGTGGAAAGGGGGACAGGGGGCGAGCGAACCAGTACTTC. Supplemented by reference TRBV2 and TRBJ2-5, the full variable domain reads EPEVTQTPSHQVTQMGQEVILRCVPISNHLYFYWYRQILGQKVEFLVSFYNNEISEKSEIFDDQFSVERPDGSNFTLKIRSTKLEDSAMYFCASSGKGDRGRANQYFGPGTRLLVL.

This chain uses TRBV27 with TRBJ2-3; 7 bases are shared with TRBD1. The length of the CDR3 is 16 residues. With 5 bases clipped from V and 3 bases from J, the junction kept 11 bases outside the gene matches. The germline V gene has CDR1 MNHEY and CDR2 SMNVEV (reference sequence). The CDR3 DNA reads TGTGCCAGCAGTCCAGCCGGGACAGCTTTGACAGATACGCAGTATTTT. Protein sequence: CASSPAGTALTDTQYF.

This clone was observed once. The chain joins TRBV28 to TRBJ2-1; 8 positions agree with TRBD1. The V gene end was trimmed by 6 bases and the J gene end by 3 bases; junction bases not matched to a gene: 4. The CDR3 consists of 14 residues. CDR1 is MDHEN, CDR2 SYDVKM, per germline. The CDR3 nucleotides are TGTGCCAGCAGCAGGACAGGGAACTACAATGAGCAGTTCTTC. Amino acid sequence: CASSRTGNYNEQFF.